The present T cell receptor beta chain was sequenced within a study of blood T cell repertoires in COVID-19. The repertoire was sequenced with immunoSEQ multiplex PCR; TCRdb's copy has only in-frame clones and lacks some. The sample lists some 200,000 clones, 75% to 85% occurring once. Material: peripheral blood. The clonotype originates from a woman aged 25 to 39 with COVID-19, enrolled during active disease.

In DNA, the CDR3 is TGTGCCAGCAGTGAATCGGGGGGCGGCACTGAAGCTTTCTTT. Translation gives CASSESGGGTEAFF. The chain has TRBV2 and TRBJ1-1; D may be TRBD1 (6 bases). Germline V gene lookup returns CDR1 SNHLY and CDR2 FYNNEI. This CDR3 is 14 amino acids long. V was trimmed by 2 bases and J by 4 bases, leaving 11 bases between them.